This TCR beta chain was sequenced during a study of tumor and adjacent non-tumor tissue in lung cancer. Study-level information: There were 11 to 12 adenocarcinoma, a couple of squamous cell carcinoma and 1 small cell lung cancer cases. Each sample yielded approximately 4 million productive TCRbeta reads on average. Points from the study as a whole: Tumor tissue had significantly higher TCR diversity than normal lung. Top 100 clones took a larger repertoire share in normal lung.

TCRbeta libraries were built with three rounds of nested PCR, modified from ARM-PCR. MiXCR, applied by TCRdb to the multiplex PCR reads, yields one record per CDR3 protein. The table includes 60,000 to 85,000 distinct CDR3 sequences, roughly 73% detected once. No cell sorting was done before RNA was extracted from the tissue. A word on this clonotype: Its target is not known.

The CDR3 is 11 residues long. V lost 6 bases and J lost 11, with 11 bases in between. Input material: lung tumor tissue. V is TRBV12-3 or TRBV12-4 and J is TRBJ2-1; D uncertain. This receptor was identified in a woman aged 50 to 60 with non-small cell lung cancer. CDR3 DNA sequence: TGTGCCAGCAGCTTATCCCATAAGCAGTTCTTC. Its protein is CASSLSHKQFF.